A selection of T cell receptor beta chains follows, all from one sample in a study of OX40 agonist ivuxolimab in advanced cancers. The assay was immunoSEQ multiplex PCR, and TCRdb's table has in-frame clones only and misses some. The sample gives about 25,000 clones, around 80% of which show up once; 20% to 30% is in the top ten. The material sequenced was CD4+ or CD8+ T cells sorted from blood, taken in a trial of the OX40 agonist ivuxolimab. Receptor source: an adult with an advanced solid tumor such as melanoma, head and neck, liver or kidney cancer. Each CDR3 is given with its conserved first and last residue. The order of the fields is D gene, clone size, V gene, J gene, CDR3 DNA, CDR3 protein. D genes are given only for firm matches. Only part of the rows carry a size: once, few, many, or a class if the clone is expanded.

>.|.|TRBV2|TRBJ2-7
TGTGCCAGCAGTGAGGCCGGGACTTCTCATTACGAGCAGTACTTC
CASSEAGTSHYEQYF
>TRBD1|.|TRBV10-3|TRBJ2-7
TGTGCCAGCAGTTACTCGCCGGGACAGTTCTACGAGCAGTACTTC
CASSYSPGQFYEQYF
>TRBD1|.|TRBV27|TRBJ2-7
TGTGCCAGCGGAGCCGGGACAGGTTCCTACGAGCAGTACTTC
CASGAGTGSYEQYF
>.|.|TRBV5-5|TRBJ1-5
TGTGCCAGCAGCTTGGACGCGGGTAGCAATCAGCCCCAGCATTTT
CASSLDAGSNQPQHF
>TRBD1|many|TRBV6-5|TRBJ2-1
TGTGCCAGCAGCCCCGGGACAGACCACAATGAGCAGTTCTTC
CASSPGTDHNEQFF
>.|.|TRBV25-1|TRBJ1-1
TGTGCCAGCAGTAGGAGACAGGCGGGGACTGAAGCTTTCTTT
CASSRRQAGTEAFF
>.|.|TRBV4-3|TRBJ1-1
TGCGCCAGCAGCCAAGCCGTCTCGGGCACTGAAGCTTTCTTT
CASSQAVSGTEAFF
>TRBD1|.|TRBV6-4|TRBJ2-7
TGTGCCATCCCCCGTATGGGACAGGGTAATGGTAACTACGAGCAGTACTTC
CAIPRMGQGNGNYEQYF
>TRBD1|.|TRBV19|TRBJ1-1
TGTGCCAGTAATTCCCGGACAGGGAGGGCTGAAGCTTTCTTT
CASNSRTGRAEAFF
>TRBD2|few|TRBV7-9|TRBJ2-7
TGTGCCAGCAGCGGGACTAGCGGAGTACTCTACGAGCAGTACTTC
CASSGTSGVLYEQYF
>TRBD1|.|TRBV4-3|TRBJ1-4
TGCGCCAGCAGCCAGTTCACAGGGGGCTTATCAACTAATGAAAAACTGTTTTTT
CASSQFTGGLSTNEKLFF
>.|.|TRBV7-9|TRBJ2-2
TGTGCCAGCAGCGTCGTAGGGATCGGGGAGCTGTTTTTT
CASSVVGIGELFF
>.|.|TRBV19|TRBJ1-3
TGTGCCACCGATCCACGGCCGGGAAGGACTGGAAACACCATATATTTT
CATDPRPGRTGNTIYF
>TRBD1|.|TRBV9|TRBJ1-1
TGTGCCAGCAGCGTAGTAGGGGGCGAGACTGAAGCTTTCTTT
CASSVVGGETEAFF
>.|.|TRBV4-1|TRBJ2-2
TGCGCCAGCAGCCAACCCGGGGGTACCGGGGAGCTGTTTTTT
CASSQPGGTGELFF
>.|.|TRBV5-4|TRBJ1-1
TGTGCCAGCAGCTTAGGAGCGAACACTGAAGCTTTCTTT
CASSLGANTEAFF